This TCR beta chain was retrieved from a study of T cell responses to AZD1222 COVID-19 vaccine (dated by TCRdb to about 2021). For the wider study: AZD1222 recipients given second doses at about 4 weeks or at about 12 weeks were pooled, since spike-specific TCR depth and breadth were not found to differ between the two schedules. TCR sequencing covered approximately 230 trial participants: around 210 given two doses of AZD1222 and about 26 given two doses of MenACWY control vaccine. Enrollment into the trials was organized by age into subgroups of 18-55, 56-69 and 70-plus years, and those subgroups contained approximately 150, 30 and 60 TCR-sequenced participants, respectively.

The time point label here, explained by the study, means: baseline before first vaccination. The vaccinee samples were drawn from two UK trials, COV001 and COV002, one of which was a single-blind randomized controlled phase 2/3 trial testing AZD1222 (ChAdOx1 nCoV-19) in healthy adults. For TCRbeta chain sequencing, PBMC samples were collected from trial participants at day 0 and at day 28 after the second dose. This clone was seen more than once but under ten times. The target of this receptor is not known. No quality values exist for individual bases; no much larger clone is one base distant. The germline V gene (reference sequence) yields LNHDA for CDR1 and SQIVND for CDR2. V loses 1 base, J loses 4 bases, and the germline ends lie 14 bases apart. The CDR3 starts with the cysteine, ends with the phenylalanine, and has 15 residues. Only CDR3 DNA is held: 45 bases, read in frame from base 1. The CDR3 regions of human TCRbeta chains were subjected to immunosequencing. Regarding the original processing steps: TCRs in the repertoires were matched against a reference library of SARS-CoV-2-specific TCRs that had been generated with the MIRA antigen-specificity platform. Breadth was defined as the fraction of unique TCRs that were SARS-CoV-2-associated, and depth was defined as the fraction of total T cells that were SARS-CoV-2-associated. Using the MIRA data, every spike-specific TCR was mapped to the spike region that the TCR reacted to and assigned to either a CD4 or a CD8 class. Log10-transformed breadth and depth values were compared by one-way ANOVA with Sidak's multiple comparisons tests. In its TCRdb copy, this immuneACCESS table keeps in-frame sequences only and misses some clones. Where compared with another copy, unresolved V genes explain less than half of these, and the others have no known cause. V, J and clone size reflect that table, while D and trimming were determined from the DNA. Recorded for this sample are 45,000 to 55,000 clones; roughly four fifths of them occurred a single time. The ten largest account for 10% of the sample.

Broader findings and caveats from the paper: The 56-69-year group was small, and its depth increase did not reach significance, likely because of low power. A significant rise in spike-specific TCR breadth and depth was observed after two AZD1222 doses relative to day 0 and relative to MenACWY recipients. Conclusions about previously exposed vaccinees are limited, since just five or six AZD1222 recipients were seropositive for SARS-CoV-2 at baseline. Nearly half of unique spike-specific TCRs reportedly recognized epitopes outside regions mutated in the B.1.351 and B.1.1.7 variants. Vaccine-associated CD4 TCRs spanned the whole spike protein, with dominant responses in regions 160-218 and 743-854. Most participants were white British and females outnumbered males, and the authors suggested that clonal diversity may have been underestimated. Because no day 14 peak-response samples were available, the repertoires could be characterized only after the peak T cell response.

Recombination linked TRBV19 to TRBJ2-7; the D segment is perhaps TRBD1 or TRBD2, each sharing 5 matched bases. The source is an adult in good health. Specimen: peripheral blood, collected on day 0 of AZD1222 vaccination. CDR3 loop: CASSIAQASLYEQYF. At the DNA level, the sequence is TGTGCCAGTAGTATAGCACAGGCTAGCCTTTACGAGCAGTACTTC.